This T cell receptor (beta chain) stems from a study of cytomegalovirus exposure and HLA in healthy donors. This CDR3 has 12 amino acids. The germline CDR1 and CDR2 sequences are SGHTA and FQGNSA. With 5 bases clipped from V and 11 bases from J, the junction kept 8 bases outside the gene matches. In regard to this clone: The antigen remains undetermined.

Study-wide points: Most TCRs appeared rarely, but some public TCRs recurred in many donors.

Primers for the PCR totalled 60 Vbeta and 13 Jbeta. This table comes from immunoSEQ multiplex PCR, and its TCRdb copy is limited to in-frame clones, with some not included. This table holds about 160,000 clones, around 84% found once. Sequences were obtained from PBMCs. The sequence was collected from a man aged 18 to 30 in good health and CMV-seropositive. V and J are TRBV7-2 and TRBJ1-1; 7 bases align to TRBD1. As DNA, the CDR3 is TGTGCCAGCAGCCCGGGGACAGAGAAGGCTTTCTTT. Residues: CASSPGTEKAFF.